The 3 T cell receptor beta chains presented below share a single source sample, sequenced in a study of T cell changes during pregnancy in multiple sclerosis. Measured with immunoSEQ multiplex PCR; TCRdb has only the in-frame clones, and not every one. The repertoire holds around 50,000 clones, with 92% as singletons. This material consisted of CD4+ T cells from peripheral blood mononuclear cells, taken after pregnancy. These receptors all stem from a female donor in good health, enrolled as a control in a pregnancy study.

The genes are TRBV28 and TRBJ1-6, with D possibly being TRBD1 (6 bases). Between the trimmed V and J ends, which lost 3 bases and 6 bases, there was a span of 15 bases. This CDR3 has 16 amino acids. The germline V gene encodes CDR1 MDHEN and CDR2 SYDVKM. In DNA form, the CDR3 reads TGTGCCAGCAGTTTTCCGAAACAGGGATTTAATTCACCCCTCCACTTT. Its translation: CASSFPKQGFNSPLHF.

The chain is built from TRBV28 and TRBJ1-3; D call uncertain. This CDR3 is 14 amino acids long. The V end lost 8 bases, the J end lost 4 bases, and 15 bases lay between the germline ends. CDR1 and CDR2 from the germline V gene are MDHEN and SYDVKM. The CDR3, as DNA: TGTGCCAGCGCTTCCGGGTTTAAGGGAAACACCATATATTTT. As protein: CASASGFKGNTIYF.

This sequence joins TRBV11-3 and TRBJ2-2; D perhaps matches TRBD1 (7 bases). From germline, CDR1 is SGHNT and CDR2 YENEEA. The CDR3 is made up of 17 amino acids. V dropped 1 base and J dropped 2 bases, with 14 bases sitting between them. The CDR3 reads CASSLGTTGVNTGELFF. The CDR3 DNA follows: TGTGCCAGCAGCTTAGGGACTACAGGGGTAAACACCGGGGAGCTGTTTTTT.